This TCR beta chain was observed in a study of monozygotic twins with inflammatory bowel disease. General study results and limits: No repertoire similarity difference was seen between concordant and discordant twins; power was possibly limited. Results did not support any single strong IBD-associated signal or clonotype.

Germline loops: CDR1 SGHRS, CDR2 YFSETQ. CDR3 length: 17 residues. As for this clonotype: Its antigen remains unknown.

No sorting of T cells preceded isolation of total RNA from whole blood. TCRdb reprocessed the 5' RACE reads and reports one entry per CDR3 protein, with no DNA. The sample totals just over 300,000 distinct CDR3 sequences. The sample comprised blood. The chain employs TRBV5-1 and TRBJ2-1; lacking DNA, the TRBD1 call made by TCRdb goes unchecked. This receptor was identified in a human donor with ulcerative colitis or Crohn's disease, or a healthy co-twin of an affected twin (not recorded which). This CDR3 is CASSLAVGQGARNEQFF. Supplemented by reference TRBV5-1 and TRBJ2-1, the full variable domain reads KAGVTQTPRYLIKTRGQQVTLSCSPISGHRSVSWYQQTPGQGLQFLFEYFSETQRNKGNFPGRFSGRQFSNSRSEMNVSTLELGDSALYLCASSLAVGQGARNEQFFGPGTRLTVL.